This T cell receptor (beta chain) was observed in a study of cytomegalovirus exposure and HLA in healthy donors. Overall study results and limits: High sensitivity and specificity were reportedly achieved when the classifier diagnosed cytomegalovirus status.

With respect to this clone: Its target is not known.

TCRdb's copy holds only in-frame clones and misses some; the assay was immunoSEQ multiplex PCR. The repertoire holds more than 200,000 clones, 90% seen once, with approximately 3% in the top ten. This CDR3 has 14 amino acids. Trimming shortened V by 5 bases and J by 4 bases, and 15 bases separated the two germline ends. Germline CDR1 reads SGHAT; CDR2 reads FQNNGV. This sequence joins TRBV11-2 and TRBJ2-7, with D hard to call. The receptor comes from a woman aged 25-40 years in good health and CMV-seronegative. The sequenced material came from PBMCs. The CDR3 DNA sequence: TGTGCCAGCAGCCTAACCCCCGGAAGTTACGAGCAGTACTTC. It encodes CASSLTPGSYEQYF. Full variable domain (outside the CDR3, taken from reference TRBV11-2 and TRBJ2-7): EAGVAQSPRYKIIEKRQSVAFWCNPISGHATLYWYQQILGQGPKLLIQFQNNGVVDDSQLPKDRFSAERLKGVDSTLKIQPAKLEDSAVYLCASSLTPGSYEQYFGPGTRLTVT.